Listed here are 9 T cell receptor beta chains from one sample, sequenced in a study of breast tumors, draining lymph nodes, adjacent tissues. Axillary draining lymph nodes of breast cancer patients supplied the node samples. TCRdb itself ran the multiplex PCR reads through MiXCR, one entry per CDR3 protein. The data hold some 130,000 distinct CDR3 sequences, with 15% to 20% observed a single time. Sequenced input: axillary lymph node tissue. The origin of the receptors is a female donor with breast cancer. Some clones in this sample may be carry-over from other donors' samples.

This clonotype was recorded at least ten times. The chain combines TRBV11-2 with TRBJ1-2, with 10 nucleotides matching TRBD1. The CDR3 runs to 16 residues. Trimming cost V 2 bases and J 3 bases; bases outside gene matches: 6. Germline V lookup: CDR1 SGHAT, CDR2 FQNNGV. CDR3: CASSLSRTGGHYGYTF. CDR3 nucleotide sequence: TGTGCCAGCAGCTTATCTCGGACAGGGGGACACTATGGCTACACCTTC.

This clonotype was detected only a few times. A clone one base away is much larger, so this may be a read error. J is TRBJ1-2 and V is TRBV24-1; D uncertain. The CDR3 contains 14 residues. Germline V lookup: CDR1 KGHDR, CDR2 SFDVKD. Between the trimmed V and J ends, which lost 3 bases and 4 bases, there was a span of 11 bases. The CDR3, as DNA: TGTGCCACCAGTGATCTTCACACAAGCTATGGCTACACCTTC. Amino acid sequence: CATSDLHTSYGYTF.

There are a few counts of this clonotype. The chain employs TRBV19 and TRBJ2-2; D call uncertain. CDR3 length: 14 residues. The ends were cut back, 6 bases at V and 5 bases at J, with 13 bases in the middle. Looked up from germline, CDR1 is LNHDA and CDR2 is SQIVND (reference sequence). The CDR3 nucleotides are TGTGCCAGTAGGACGACGGCGGCTACCGGGGAGCTGTTTTTT. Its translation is CASRTTAATGELFF.

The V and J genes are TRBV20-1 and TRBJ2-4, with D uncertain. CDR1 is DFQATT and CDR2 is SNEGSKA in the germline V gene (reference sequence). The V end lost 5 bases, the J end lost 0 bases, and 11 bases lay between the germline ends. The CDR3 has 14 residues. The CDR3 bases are TGCAGTGCTCCACTTTATCTAGCCAAAAACATTCAGTACTTC. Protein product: CSAPLYLAKNIQYF.

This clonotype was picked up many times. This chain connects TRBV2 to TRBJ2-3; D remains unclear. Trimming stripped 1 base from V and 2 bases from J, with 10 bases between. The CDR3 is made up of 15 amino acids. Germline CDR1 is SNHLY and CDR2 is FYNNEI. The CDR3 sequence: CASSEGGTDTDTQYF. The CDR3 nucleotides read TGTGCCAGCAGTGAAGGAGGTACTGACACAGATACGCAGTATTTT.

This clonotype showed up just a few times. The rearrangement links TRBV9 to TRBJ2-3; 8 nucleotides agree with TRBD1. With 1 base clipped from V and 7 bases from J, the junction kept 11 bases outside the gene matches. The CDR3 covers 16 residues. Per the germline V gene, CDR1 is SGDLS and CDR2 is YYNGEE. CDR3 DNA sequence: TGTGCCAGCAGCGTAAGTCAGGGGGCGTCATTTAATACGCAGTATTTT. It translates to CASSVSQGASFNTQYF.

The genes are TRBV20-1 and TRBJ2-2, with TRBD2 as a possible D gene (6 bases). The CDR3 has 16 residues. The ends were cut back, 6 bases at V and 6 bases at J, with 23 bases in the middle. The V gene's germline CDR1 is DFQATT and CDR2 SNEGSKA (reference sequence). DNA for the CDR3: TGCAGTGCCGGAGCAGCCCGGGACTTAGCTTCCGGGGAGCTGTTTTTT. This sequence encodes CSAGAARDLASGELFF.

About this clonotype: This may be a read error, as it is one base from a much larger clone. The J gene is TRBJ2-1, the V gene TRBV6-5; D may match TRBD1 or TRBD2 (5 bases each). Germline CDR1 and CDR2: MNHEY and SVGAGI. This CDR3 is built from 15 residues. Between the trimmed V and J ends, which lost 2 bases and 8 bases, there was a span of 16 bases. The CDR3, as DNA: TGTGCCAGCAGTTACCAAACCGGGGCCATGGATGAGCAGTTCTTC. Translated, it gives CASSYQTGAMDEQFF.

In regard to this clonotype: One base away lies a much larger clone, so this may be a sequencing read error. The CDR3 loop reads CASTAGRGNKGHGYTF. In nucleotides, the CDR3 is TGTGCCAGCACCGCGGGACGAGGTAACAAAGGCCATGGCTACACCTTC. The chain employs TRBV6-2 or TRBV6-3 and TRBJ1-2, with D possibly being TRBD1 (5 bases). The V and J ends lost 7 bases and 6 bases respectively, with 24 bases between them. The germline V gene has CDR1 MNHEY and CDR2 SVGEGT. The CDR3 length is 16 residues.